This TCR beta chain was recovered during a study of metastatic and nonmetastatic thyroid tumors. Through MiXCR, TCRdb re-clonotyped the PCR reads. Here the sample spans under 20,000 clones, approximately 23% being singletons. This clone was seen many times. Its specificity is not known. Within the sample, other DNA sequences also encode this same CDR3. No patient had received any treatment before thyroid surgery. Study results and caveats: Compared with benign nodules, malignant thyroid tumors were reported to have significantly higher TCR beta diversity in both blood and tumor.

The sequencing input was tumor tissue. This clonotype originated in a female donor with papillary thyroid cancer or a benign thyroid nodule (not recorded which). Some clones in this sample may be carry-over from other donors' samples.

DNA for the CDR3: TGTGCTAGTGGTCCCTCAACCGGGACTTACACAGATACGCAGTATTTT. Amino acids: CASGPSTGTYTDTQYF. The V call is TRBV12-5, the J call TRBJ2-3; TRBD2 might be the D (6 bases). The germline V gene encodes CDR1 LGHNT and CDR2 FRNRAP. V was shortened by 5 bases and J by 2 bases, with 17 bases between the two germline ends. The CDR3 sequence is 16 residues long. The entire variable domain, with the rest obtained from reference TRBV12-5 and TRBJ2-3, is as follows: DARVTQTPRHKVTEMGQEVTMRCQPILGHNTVFWYRQTMMQGLELLAYFRNRAPLDDSGMPKDRFSAEMPDATLATLKIQPSEPRDSAVYFCASGPSTGTYTDTQYFGPGTRLTVL.